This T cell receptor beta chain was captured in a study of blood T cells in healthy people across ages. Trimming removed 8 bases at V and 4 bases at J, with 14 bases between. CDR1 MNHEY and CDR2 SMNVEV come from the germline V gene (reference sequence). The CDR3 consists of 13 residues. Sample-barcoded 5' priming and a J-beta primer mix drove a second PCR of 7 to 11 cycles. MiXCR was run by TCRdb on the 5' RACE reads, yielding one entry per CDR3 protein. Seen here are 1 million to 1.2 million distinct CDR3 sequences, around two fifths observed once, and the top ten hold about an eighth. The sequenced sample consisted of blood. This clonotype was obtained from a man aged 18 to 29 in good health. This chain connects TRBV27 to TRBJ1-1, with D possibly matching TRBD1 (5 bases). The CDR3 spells CASGISGGTEAFF. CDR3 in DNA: TGTGCCAGCGGGATTTCTGGGGGCACTGAAGCTTTCTTT.